This note documents a single T cell receptor beta chain sequence. Germline V gene sequence: CDR1 LGHNA, CDR2 YSLEER. Trimming took 3 bases from V and 8 from J, leaving 10 bases between them. CDR3 size: 12 residues. The data are from a study of blood T cell repertoires in COVID-19. This table comes from immunoSEQ multiplex PCR, and its TCRdb copy is limited to in-frame clones, with some not included. The sample has 300,000 to 400,000 clones; around 83% are singletons. This receptor was obtained from a man aged 25 to 45 with active or convalescent COVID-19. Specimen: peripheral blood. The rearrangement uses TRBV4-3 and TRBJ1-2; D unclear. CDR3 region: CASSHSGEGYTF. DNA of the CDR3: TGCGCCAGCAGCCACTCAGGCGAGGGCTACACCTTC.